This entry features one T cell receptor (beta chain) sequence. What this receptor recognizes is not known. Base qualities are not at hand, and no much larger clone is one base apart. The data are from a study of CD8+ T cells in alopecia areata (dated by TCRdb to 2016 to 2018). About the full investigation: Treated patients were enrolled in an open-label pilot trial of oral tofacitinib, 5 to 10 mg twice daily, for moderate-to-severe alopecia areata. Tofacitinib was administered for 6 to 18 months, and 6 months of follow-up off drug were then conducted to assess delayed response and recurrence. In treated patients, disease severity was measured using the SALT score, which gives the percentage of scalp surface area affected. High-throughput TCRbeta sequencing was used to examine T cell clonal expansion in alopecia areata in both the C3H/HeJ mouse model and human patients. In humans, TCRbeta sequencing was performed on scalp tissue and on sorted CD4+ and CD8+ peripheral blood T cells from healthy controls and from patients with patchy or totalis/universalis alopecia areata. Tofacitinib-treated patients had biopsies at baseline and at 4 and 24 weeks of treatment, with a later scalp biopsy in several patients. Scalp clonality was compared across normal scalp (n=4), patchy alopecia areata scalp (n=8), and alopecia totalis/universalis scalp (n=8). RNA came from the PAXgene miRNA kit for fixed scalp, the miRNeasy kit for PBMCs, and the RNeasy kit for mouse skin. immunoSEQ multiplex PCR using 35 Vbeta forward primers and 13 Jbeta reverse primers was used to amplify TCRbeta CDR3 regions.

The CDR3 spans 15 residues, from the cysteine through the phenylalanine. Only the CDR3 part of the read is kept: 45 bases, read in frame from the first base. V gives up 0 bases and J gives up 8 bases, and the segment between their germline ends measures 12 bases. For CDR1 and CDR2, the germline V gene lists SGHRS and YFSETQ. The paper's findings and limits, for the study overall: Higher clonality and more expanded CD8+ clones were observed in lesional scalp than in normal scalp, particularly in alopecia totalis/universalis, a finding suggestive of antigenic drive. Tofacitinib significantly decreased scalp clonality and the number of expanded CD8+ clones among the top 100 scalp clones. Because the treated cohort was small and had only one nonresponder, larger studies are needed to examine links between baseline CD8+ expansion and response. Many expanded lesional clones were found to persist in scalp and blood during tofacitinib treatment, and relapse after treatment cessation may be partly explained by this persistence. Unlike mouse skin, where gammadelta T cells dominate, normal human skin contains resident alphabeta T cells that get sequenced too, which complicates analysis of the scalp TCR repertoire. Compared with mice, TCR sequences shared between patients were less clear, possibly partly because of HLA diversity across the patient population.

The treatment or condition label here, explained by the study, means: oral pan-JAK inhibitor, 5-10 mg twice daily. Lesional scalp punch biopsies and peripheral blood were collected from alopecia areata patients. PBMCs were separated by density centrifugation and stained for CD3, CD4 and CD8, after which CD4+ and CD8+ T cells were sorted on a FACSAria. Library construction relied on the immunoSEQ multiplex PCR assay. To provide template for TCR sequencing, every sample had RNA extracted and reverse transcribed into cDNA. SuperScript III was used to make first-strand cDNA, primed with a 2:1 mix of oligo-dT and random hexamers. Amplification bias was assessed with a synthetic immune receptor repertoire, and residual bias was removed computationally. The original methods were these. Raw reads were preprocessed to remove errors, and CDR3 was defined by IMGT conventions from the conserved cysteine to phenylalanine. To get clonality, Shannon entropy was normalized by log2 of the number of productive unique TCRs and the result was subtracted from 1. CD4 or CD8 identity of scalp clones was inferred by cross-referencing scalp TCRbeta sequences with sorted blood CD4 and CD8 repertoires. Imported from immuneACCESS, the table was reduced by TCRdb to in-frame sequences with V and J called. These copies leave out some clones; in studies compared against another copy, an unresolved V gene accounts for under half, and the cause of the remainder is not known. Clone size and the V and J calls come from that table; the DNA yielded D and trimming. This sample has about 200,000 clones in its table, and 35% to 40% of those were observed once. The top ten constitute 0.45% to 0.55% of the sample.

Recombination joined TRBV5-1 with TRBJ1-6, with the identity of the D gene unclear. The sequence was collected from a human donor with alopecia areata. Material: CD4+ T cells sorted from blood, obtained between weeks 30 and 35, from a patient treated with tofacitinib. The nucleotides are TGCGCCAGCAGCTTGGCAAGGTCCCGAGATTCACCCCTCCACTTT. It encodes CASSLARSRDSPLHF.